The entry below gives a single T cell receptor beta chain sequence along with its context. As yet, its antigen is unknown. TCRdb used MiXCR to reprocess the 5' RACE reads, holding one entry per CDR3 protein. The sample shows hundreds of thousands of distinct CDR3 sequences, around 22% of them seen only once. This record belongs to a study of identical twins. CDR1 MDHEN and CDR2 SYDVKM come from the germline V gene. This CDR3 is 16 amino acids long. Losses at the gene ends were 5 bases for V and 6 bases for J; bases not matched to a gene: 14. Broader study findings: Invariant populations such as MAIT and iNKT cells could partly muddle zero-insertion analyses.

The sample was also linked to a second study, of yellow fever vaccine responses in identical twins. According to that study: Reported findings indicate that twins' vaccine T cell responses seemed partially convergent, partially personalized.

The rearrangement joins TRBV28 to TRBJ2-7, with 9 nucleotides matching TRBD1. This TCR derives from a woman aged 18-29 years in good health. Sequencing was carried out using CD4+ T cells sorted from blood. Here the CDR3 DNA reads TGTGCCAGCAGTCCCGTTTATGGGACAGGGATGGCCGAGCAGTACTTC. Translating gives CASSPVYGTGMAEQYF.